This is a list of T cell receptor beta chains from one sample in a study of T cell responses to AZD1222 COVID-19 vaccine. Generated by immunoSEQ multiplex PCR, the TCRdb table keeps only in-frame clones and is missing some. The sample yields 90,000 to 100,000 clones, around 89% seen once. The material was peripheral blood, obtained on day 0 of AZD1222 vaccination. Receptors originate from an adult in good health. Each CDR3 is given with its conserved first and last residue. Fields, in order: D gene, clone size, V gene, J gene, CDR3 DNA, CDR3 protein. The D gene is left open where the match is weak. A row's size may be missing; if present it is once, few, many or a size class.

>TRBD1|.|TRBV27|TRBJ2-5
TGTGCCAGCAGTTCTTGGGGACAGGGAACGCAAGAGACCCAGTACTTC
CASSSWGQGTQETQYF
>.|.|TRBV15|TRBJ1-5
TGTGCCACCAGCAGAGATCTCATACAGCCCCAGCATTTT
CATSRDLIQPQHF
>TRBD2|few|TRBV2|TRBJ2-3
TGTGCCAGCAGTTTTAGACTAGCGGGGGATTTCACAGATACGCAGTATTTT
CASSFRLAGDFTDTQYF
>TRBD1|.|TRBV19|TRBJ1-5
TGTGCCAGTAGTTCGGGCCGGGACAGGGGCAATCAGCCCCAGCATTTT
CASSSGRDRGNQPQHF
>.|.|TRBV2|TRBJ1-2
TGTGCCAGCAGTTCCCTCCTCGGGGCCCGGGGCTACACCTTC
CASSSLLGARGYTF
>TRBD2|.|TRBV4-1|TRBJ2-7
TGCGCCAGCAGCCAAGATCCCGTAGCGGGTCCGGGTTATTACGAGCAGTACTTC
CASSQDPVAGPGYYEQYF
>.|once|TRBV29-1|TRBJ2-7
TGCAGCGTTGTACCCACCCGAGGGGAGCAGTACTTC
CSVVPTRGEQYF
>TRBD1|.|TRBV7-2|TRBJ2-7
TGTGCCAGCAGCTTTCGGACAGGGGAAACCTACGAGCAGTACTTC
CASSFRTGETYEQYF
>.|.|TRBV4-1|TRBJ2-5
TGCGCCAGCAGCCAAGGCGGCGGCCAAGAGACCCAGTACTTC
CASSQGGGQETQYF
>.|.|TRBV3-1/TRBV3-2|TRBJ1-6
TGTGCCAGCAGCCTGAACCAGCAGAATTCACCCCTCCACTTT
CASSLNQQNSPLHF
>TRBD1|few|TRBV5-4|TRBJ1-2
TGTGCCAGCAGCTTGGTGGGTCAGGGGGCGAGTGGCTACACCTTC
CASSLVGQGASGYTF
>.|.|TRBV28|TRBJ1-2
TGTGCCAGCAGTTTATTTGGGGAAGGCTACACCTTC
CASSLFGEGYTF
>TRBD1|once|TRBV23-1|TRBJ1-1
TGCGCCAGCAGTCAATCGTTGAGGGGGCGAGACACTGAAGCTTTCTTT
CASSQSLRGRDTEAFF
>TRBD1|.|TRBV27|TRBJ2-1
TGTGCCAGCAGAGATACAGGGGACAATGAGCAGTTCTTC
CASRDTGDNEQFF